This TCR beta chain was obtained from a study of PD-1 blockade in classical Hodgkin lymphoma. Overall study results and limits: Anyone who began nivolumab under 1 year after ASCT was excluded. Newly diagnosed patients were reported to exhibit reduced baseline TCR diversity relative to healthy donors.

Worth noting for this clone: Antigen unknown.

Using immunoSEQ multiplex PCR, the repertoire was profiled, and TCRdb retains in-frame clones only, with some absent. The top ten clones hold less than 25% of a sample with some 84,000 clones, 75% to 90% of them seen once. Patients all relapsed after autologous stem cell transplantation, and there was variation in brentuximab vedotin exposure. This CDR3 has 14 residues. The V end was cut by 2 bases, the J end by 8 bases, with 16 bases between. The germline V gene encodes CDR1 SGHNT and CDR2 YYREEE (reference sequence). Sequences were derived from peripheral blood mononuclear cells (PBMCs), sampled at baseline. The clonotype comes from a human donor with classical Hodgkin lymphoma. The V call is TRBV5-4, the J call TRBJ1-2, with D tentatively TRBD1 (5 bases). CDR3 in amino acids: CASSFRGPQEGYTF. For the CDR3, the DNA is TGTGCCAGCAGCTTCCGGGGCCCACAGGAGGGCTACACCTTC. Together with reference TRBV5-4 and TRBJ1-2, the CDR3 gives the full variable domain: ETGVTQSPTHLIKTRGQQVTLRCSSQSGHNTVSWYQQALGQGPQFIFQYYREEENGRGNFPPRFSGLQFPNYSSELNVNALELDDSALYLCASSFRGPQEGYTFGSGTRLTVV.